This T cell receptor beta chain derives from a study of CD8 T cells in ankylosing spondylitis. Whole-study results and caveats: As reported, disease-linked clones showed significant enrichment in matched ankylosing spondylitis synovial fluid. Characteristic, it appeared, of ankylosing spondylitis blood was a TCR beta motif of eight highly homologous variants. With a CD8+ phenotype, disease-linked clones were relatively rare in peripheral blood.

CDR3 length: 14 amino acids. In germline, CDR1 is LGHNA, CDR2 YSLEER. The V and J ends lost 1 base and 2 bases, in that order; junction bases with no gene match: 0. The TCR beta libraries were generated through quantitative 5'-RACE incorporating molecular barcodes. TCRdb reprocessed the 5' RACE reads via MiXCR and lists one record per CDR3 protein. The repertoire holds roughly 97,000 distinct CDR3 sequences, with about 8.3% as singletons. The table lists this clonotype with a few counts. Its specificity is not known. This TCR derives from a male donor with ankylosing spondylitis or in good health (not recorded which). The sample consisted of blood, either unsorted or a sorted T cell fraction (not recorded which). This rearrangement joins TRBV4-3 to TRBJ2-7, with 9 nucleotides matching TRBD2. The CDR3 loop reads CASSQVAGAYEQYF. CDR3 nucleotides: TGCGCCAGCAGCCAAGTAGCGGGAGCCTACGAGCAGTACTTC.